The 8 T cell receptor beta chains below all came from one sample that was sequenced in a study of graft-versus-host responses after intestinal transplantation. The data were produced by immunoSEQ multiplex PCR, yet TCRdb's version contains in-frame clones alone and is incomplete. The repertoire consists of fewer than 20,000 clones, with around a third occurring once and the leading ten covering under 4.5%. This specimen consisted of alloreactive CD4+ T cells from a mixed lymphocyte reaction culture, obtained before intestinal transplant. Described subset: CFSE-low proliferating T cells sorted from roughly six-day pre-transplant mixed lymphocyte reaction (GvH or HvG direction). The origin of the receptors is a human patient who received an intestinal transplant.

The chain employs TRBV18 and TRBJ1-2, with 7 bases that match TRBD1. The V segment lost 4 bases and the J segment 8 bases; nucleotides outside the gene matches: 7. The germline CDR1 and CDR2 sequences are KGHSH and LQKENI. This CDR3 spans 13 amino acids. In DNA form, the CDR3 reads TGTGCCAGCTCACGGCTAGGGGGCGAGGGCTACACCTTC. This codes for CASSRLGGEGYTF.

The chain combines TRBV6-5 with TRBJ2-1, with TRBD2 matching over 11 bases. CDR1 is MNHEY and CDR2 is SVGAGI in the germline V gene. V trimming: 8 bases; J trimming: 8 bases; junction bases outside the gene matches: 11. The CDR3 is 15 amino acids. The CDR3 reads CASFYTSGSGDEQFF. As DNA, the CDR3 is TGTGCCAGCTTTTATACTAGCGGGAGCGGGGATGAGCAGTTCTTC.

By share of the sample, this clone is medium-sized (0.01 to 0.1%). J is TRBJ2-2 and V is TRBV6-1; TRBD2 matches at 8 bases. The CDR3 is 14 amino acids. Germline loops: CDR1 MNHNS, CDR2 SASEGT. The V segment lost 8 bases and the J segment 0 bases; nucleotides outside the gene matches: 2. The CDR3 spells CASQGLANTGELFF. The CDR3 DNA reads TGTGCCAGCCAGGGACTAGCGAACACCGGGGAGCTGTTTTTT.

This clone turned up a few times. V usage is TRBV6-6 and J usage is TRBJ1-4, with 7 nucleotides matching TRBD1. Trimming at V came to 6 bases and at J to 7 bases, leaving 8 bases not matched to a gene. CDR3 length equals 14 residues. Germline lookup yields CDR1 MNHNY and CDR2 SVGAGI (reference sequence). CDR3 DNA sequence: TGTGCCAGCAGCGGCGACAGGGTTGGTGAAAAACTGTTTTTT. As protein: CASSGDRVGEKLFF.

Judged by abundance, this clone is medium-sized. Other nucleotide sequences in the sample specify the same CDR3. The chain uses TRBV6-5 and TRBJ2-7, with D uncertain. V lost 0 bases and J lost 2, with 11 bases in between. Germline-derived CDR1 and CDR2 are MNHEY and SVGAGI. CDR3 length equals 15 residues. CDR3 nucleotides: TGTGCCAGCAGTTACTCTGGTGACGGAACCTACGAGCAGTACTTC. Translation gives CASSYSGDGTYEQYF.

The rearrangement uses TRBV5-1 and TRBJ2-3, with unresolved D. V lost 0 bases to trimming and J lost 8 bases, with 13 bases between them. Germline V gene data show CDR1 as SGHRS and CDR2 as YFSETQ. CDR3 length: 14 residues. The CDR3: CASSLEIVSPTQYF. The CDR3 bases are TGCGCCAGCAGCTTGGAAATCGTTTCTCCTACGCAGTATTTT.

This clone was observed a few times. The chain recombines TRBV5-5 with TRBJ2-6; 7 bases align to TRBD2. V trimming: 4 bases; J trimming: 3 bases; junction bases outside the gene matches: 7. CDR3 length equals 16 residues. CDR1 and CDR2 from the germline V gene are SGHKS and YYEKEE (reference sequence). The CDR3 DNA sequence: TGTGCCAGCAGCCCAGTCGCGGGGGTTGGGGCCAACGTCCTGACTTTC. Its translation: CASSPVAGVGANVLTF.

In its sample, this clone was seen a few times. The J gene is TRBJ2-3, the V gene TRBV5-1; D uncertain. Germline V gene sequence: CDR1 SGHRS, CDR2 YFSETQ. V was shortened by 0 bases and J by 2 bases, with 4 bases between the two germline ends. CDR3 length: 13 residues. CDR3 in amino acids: CASSLGSTDTQYF. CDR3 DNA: TGCGCCAGCAGCTTGGGTTCCACAGATACGCAGTATTTT.